What follows is one T cell receptor beta chain and its context. Its target is not known. CDR3 length equals 14 residues. The V gene's germline CDR1 is SGHTA and CDR2 FQGNSA. V was shortened by 4 bases and J by 1 base, with 10 bases between the two germline ends. CD45RO/CCR7/CD25/CD127/CD95/CD27 sorting isolated CD4+ naive, central memory, regulatory and stem cell-like memory cells. The source of the sample is a study of beta chain features in type 1 diabetes. At the level of the study: Examination spanned about 110 million sorted cells from all samples.

Study findings and constraints: VDJ junctions sequenced from type 1 diabetes patients showed fewer insertions and more deletions. The naive, central memory and Treg TCRB repertoires looked more alike in patients than they did in healthy donors.

Every isolated RNA sample was fully reverse transcribed, so sequencing captured expressed TCRB transcripts. TCRdb's copy holds only in-frame clones and misses some; the assay was immunoSEQ multiplex PCR. This table holds 810,000 or so clones, 15% to 20% found once. The TCR comes from a woman aged 18-29 years in good health. Specimen: naive CD4+ T cells from blood. The chain has TRBV7-2 and TRBJ2-5; no clear D gene. The CDR3 loop is CASSSQPGQETQYF. The CDR3 DNA reads as TGTGCCAGCAGCTCCCAACCGGGCCAAGAGACCCAGTACTTC.